This TCR beta chain was identified in a study of cytomegalovirus exposure and HLA in healthy donors. Only a few counts were recorded for this clone. PCR employed 60 Vbeta and 13 Jbeta primers. The repertoire was sequenced with immunoSEQ multiplex PCR; TCRdb's copy has only in-frame clones and lacks some. This sample has 200,000 to 250,000 clones, with roughly four fifths found just once. This TCR was sampled from an older woman in good health and CMV-seropositive. The sample comprised PBMCs.

The CDR3 bases are TGTGCCAGCAGCCCCGCGGGGACCACAGATACGCAGTATTTT. It translates to CASSPAGTTDTQYF. J is TRBJ2-3 and V is TRBV7-6, with D maybe TRBD2 (6 bases). The germline V and J ends were trimmed by 5 bases and 2 bases, with 11 bases remaining between them. The CDR3 contains 14 residues. Germline CDR1 SGHVS, CDR2 FNYEAQ. Combining the CDR3 with reference TRBV7-6 and TRBJ2-3 gives the whole variable domain GAGVSQSPRYKVTKRGQDVALRCDPISGHVSLYWYRQALGQGPEFLTYFNYEAQQDKSGLPNDRFSAERPEGSISTLTIQRTEQRDSAMYRCASSPAGTTDTQYFGPGTRLTVL.